Described below is a single T cell receptor (beta chain) sequence and its context. What it binds is unknown. The CDR3 consists of 17 residues. Germline CDR1 MDHEN, CDR2 SYDVKM. V dropped 2 bases and J dropped 2; count of bases not matched to a gene: 5. TCRdb keeps only in-frame clones here, not all; method: immunoSEQ multiplex PCR. The data hold a few hundred thousand clones, with around 78% observed a single time. This specimen belongs to a study of shared clonotypes between healthy human individuals. Study at large: Those who served as donors were a couple of women and three men between the ages of 18 and 49.

Study conclusions and caveats: How much donors shared clonotypes was expected to be affected by sequencing depth. Donor scarcity curtailed the genetic and exposure-history diversity represented herein.

V usage is TRBV28 and J usage is TRBJ2-3; 12 bases line up with TRBD2. The sequenced sample was PBMCs. This sequence originates from a woman in her 40s in good health. Some clones in this sample may be carry-over from other donors' samples. The CDR3 here is CASSLETSGRPTDTQYF. The CDR3 region has the DNA TGTGCCAGCAGTTTAGAGACTAGCGGGAGACCCACAGATACGCAGTATTTT.